This entry lists 10 T cell receptor beta chains sequenced from one sample in a study of cytomegalovirus exposure and HLA in healthy donors. The PCR was carried out with 60 Vbeta primers and 13 Jbeta primers. Here immunoSEQ multiplex PCR was the method, and the copy in TCRdb shows in-frame clones only, minus some. The sample data list 53,000 or so clones. Sequencing was carried out using PBMCs. The receptors derive from a man aged 18 to 29 in good health and CMV-seropositive.

The chain carries TRBV27 and TRBJ2-7; TRBD2 matches at 13 bases. V shed 5 bases and J 5 bases; nucleotides not matched to a gene: 9. The germline V gene has CDR1 MNHEY and CDR2 SMNVEV (reference sequence). The CDR3 totals 16 residues. The CDR3 sequence is CASSRTGTSGTHEQYF. The CDR3 DNA follows: TGTGCCAGCAGTCGTACCGGGACTAGCGGGACTCACGAGCAGTACTTC.

V is TRBV7-6 and J is TRBJ1-4; 7 bases fit TRBD1. There are 15 residues in the CDR3. Germline V CDR1 and CDR2: SGHVS, FNYEAQ. With V trimmed by 8 bases and J by 7 bases, 13 bases remained unmatched. CDR3 bases: TGTGCCAGCTGCCTAGGGGGACAGAACTTTGAAAAACTGTTTTTT. It codes for CASCLGGQNFEKLFF.

CDR3 sequence reads: CASSVTQYQETQYF. The CDR3 DNA reads TGTGCCAGCAGTGTGACACAGTACCAAGAGACCCAGTACTTC. The J gene is TRBJ2-5, the V gene TRBV6-1; no firm D call. With 4 bases removed from V and 0 bases from J, the gap between germline ends came to 9 bases. CDR1 and CDR2 (germline): MNHNS, SASEGT. The CDR3 runs to 14 residues.

V gene TRBV11-2 combines with J gene TRBJ2-3; D is unresolved. There are 13 residues in the CDR3. Germline CDR1 and CDR2: SGHAT and FQNNGV. With 6 bases removed from V and 3 bases from J, the gap between germline ends came to 10 bases. The CDR3 loop is CASSSTGTDTQYF. CDR3 DNA sequence: TGTGCCAGCAGTTCAACTGGTACAGATACGCAGTATTTT.

V is TRBV11-3 and J is TRBJ2-5; 7 nucleotides line up with TRBD1. The CDR3 loop spans 14 amino acids. V dropped 7 bases and J dropped 1; count of bases not matched to a gene: 6. Germline CDR1 SGHNT, CDR2 YENEEA. The CDR3 spells CASKGTVAQETQYF. The CDR3 nucleotides read TGTGCCAGCAAGGGGACAGTCGCCCAAGAGACCCAGTACTTC. Full variable domain (rest looked up from reference TRBV11-3 and TRBJ2-5): EAGVVQSPRYKIIEKKQPVAFWCNPISGHNTLYWYLQNLGQGPELLIRYENEEAVDDSQLPKDRFSAERLKGVDSTLKIQPAELGDSAVYLCASKGTVAQETQYFGPGTRLLVL.

V gene TRBV4-2 combines with J gene TRBJ2-5; 7 nucleotides line up with TRBD1. V gave up 4 bases and J gave up 1 base; unmatched junction bases: 6. This CDR3 comprises 15 residues. Germline CDR1 LGHNA, CDR2 YNFKEQ. Written as DNA, the CDR3 is TGTGCCAGCAGCCCTAGACAGGGACCCCAAGAGACCCAGTACTTC. It is translated as CASSPRQGPQETQYF.

The chain employs TRBV10-3 and TRBJ2-2; 10 positions match TRBD1. Germline V gene data show CDR1 as ENHRY and CDR2 as SYGVKD. V dropped 6 bases and J dropped 6; count of bases not matched to a gene: 7. The CDR3 is made up of 15 amino acids. The DNA of the CDR3 is TGTGCCATCAGCGGACAGGGGGGGATTGCCGGGGAGCTGTTTTTT. As protein: CAISGQGGIAGELFF.

The gene calls are TRBV10-3 and TRBJ2-3, with TRBD2 matching over 11 bases. This CDR3 region has 17 residues. The ends lost 4 bases at V and 5 bases at J; junction bases unmatched: 11. Germline V gives CDR1 ENHRY, CDR2 SYGVKD. CDR3 in amino acids: CAISGGLAARRGDTQYF. In DNA, the CDR3 is TGTGCCATCAGTGGGGGACTAGCGGCAAGACGAGGAGATACGCAGTATTTT.

This sequence joins TRBV5-1 and TRBJ2-2; 10 bases fit TRBD2. Per the germline V gene, CDR1 is SGHRS and CDR2 is YFSETQ. This CDR3 is built from 14 residues. The V and J ends lost 7 bases and 2 bases, in that order; junction bases with no gene match: 2. In nucleotides, the CDR3 is TGCGCCAGCGGGACTAGCGTCAACACCGGGGAGCTGTTTTTT. Its protein is CASGTSVNTGELFF.

The chain recombines TRBV2 with TRBJ2-3; possibly TRBD2 for D (5 bases). V was pared by 8 bases and J by 0 bases, with 18 bases between. Looked up from germline, CDR1 is SNHLY and CDR2 is FYNNEI. This CDR3 is 16 amino acids long. The DNA of the CDR3 is TGTGCCAGCCGTATTGGGAGTTGGGTTAGCACAGATACGCAGTATTTT. Translating it yields CASRIGSWVSTDTQYF.